This record concerns one TCR beta chain sequence. Its antigen is currently unknown. V shed 7 bases and J shed 6 bases, with 18 bases lying between them. This CDR3 has 14 amino acids. Germline V CDR1 and CDR2: SNHLY, FYNNEI. The PCR employed 60 Vbeta primers together with 13 Jbeta primers. Clones were read by immunoSEQ multiplex PCR, and TCRdb kept only the in-frame ones, dropping some. The top ten hold about 1.5% of the sample, which has some 60,000 clones, roughly 86% seen once. The source of the sample is a study of cytomegalovirus exposure and HLA in healthy donors. Broader study findings: Highest at DRB1 and lowest at HLA-C, TCR association rates differed among HLA loci in a later analysis.

The source is a man between 18 and 35 years old in good health and CMV-seronegative. The chain has TRBV2 and TRBJ1-2, with no clear D. The sequenced material came from PBMCs. The CDR3 loop reads CASTAVRGWNGYTF. In DNA, the CDR3 is TGTGCCAGCACCGCAGTGCGAGGGTGGAATGGCTACACCTTC.